What follows are 31 T cell receptor beta chains derived from one specimen sequenced in a study of blood T cell repertoires in COVID-19. Libraries were prepared by immunoSEQ multiplex PCR; TCRdb keeps only in-frame clonotypes and omits some of them. This sample has about 250,000 clones, with around four fifths found just once. The sample consisted of peripheral blood. The receptors were gathered from a woman aged 35 to 49 with active or convalescent COVID-19.

The chain combines TRBV2 with TRBJ1-2; 12 bases line up with TRBD1. CDR3 length: 20 amino acids. V trimming: 7 bases; J trimming: 2 bases; junction bases outside the gene matches: 20. CDR1 and CDR2 (germline): SNHLY, FYNNEI. CDR3 bases: TGTGCCAGCACCGAGGGACAGGGGGCGATGATTTTACACCGGAACTATGGCTACACCTTC. This codes for CASTEGQGAMILHRNYGYTF.

The rearrangement joins TRBV11-2 to TRBJ2-1; D is possibly TRBD1 (5 bases). The germline V gene has CDR1 SGHAT and CDR2 FQNNGV. CDR3 length: 15 residues. Trimming removed 5 bases at V and 0 bases at J, with 11 bases between. CDR3 DNA sequence: TGTGCCAGCAGCCCCCTAGGGGCCTCCTACAATGAGCAGTTCTTC. This sequence encodes CASSPLGASYNEQFF.

This clone was detected only once. The CDR3 loop reads CASSEQKNSNQPQHF. The CDR3 bases are TGTGCCAGCAGCGAACAGAAAAATAGCAATCAGCCCCAGCATTTT. The genes are TRBV7-6 and TRBJ1-5; D is undetermined. The V end lost 5 bases, the J end lost 0 bases, and 11 bases lay between the germline ends. This CDR3 is built from 15 residues. Germline V lookup: CDR1 SGHVS, CDR2 FNYEAQ.

This clone appeared many times. The chain carries TRBV2 and TRBJ1-2; D remains ambiguous. The V gene lost 2 bases and the J gene lost 7 bases, with 5 bases spanning the gap. The V gene's germline CDR1 is SNHLY and CDR2 FYNNEI. CDR3 size: 11 residues. CDR3 in amino acids: CASSELVGYTF. CDR3 DNA sequence: TGTGCCAGCAGTGAACTCGTTGGCTACACCTTC.

The chain recombines TRBV7-3 with TRBJ2-2; a weak D match, TRBD2 (5 bases). The CDR3 runs to 15 residues. Trimming took 5 bases from V and 4 from J, leaving 14 bases between them. Looked up from germline, CDR1 is SGHTA and CDR2 is FQGTGA. The CDR3 is CASSQRLGGTGELFF. The CDR3 coding sequence is TGTGCCAGCAGCCAAAGACTTGGAGGCACCGGGGAGCTGTTTTTT.

The V and J genes are TRBV2 and TRBJ2-1; 12 positions match TRBD2. Germline assignment: CDR1 SNHLY and CDR2 FYNNEI. The CDR3 length is 19 residues. V was clipped by 3 bases and J by 9 bases; unmatched bases: 18. This CDR3 is CASSDPASGGALASIEQFF. The DNA of the CDR3 is TGTGCCAGCAGTGACCCGGCTAGCGGGGGGGCCCTGGCTTCCATTGAGCAGTTCTTC.

The chain links TRBV7-9 to TRBJ1-4, with D maybe TRBD1 (5 bases). Trimming left V 0 bases short and J 2 bases short, with 13 bases between. The CDR3 spans 17 residues. Germline lookup yields CDR1 SEHNR and CDR2 FQNEAQ (reference sequence). The CDR3 DNA reads as TGTGCCAGCAGCTTAGCCCACGCGGGGGTGACTAATGAAAAACTGTTTTTT. It translates to CASSLAHAGVTNEKLFF.

This chain joins TRBV9 and TRBJ2-5, with 8 bases aligning to TRBD2. From germline, CDR1 is SGDLS and CDR2 YYNGEE. Trimming removed 0 bases from V and 5 bases from J; junction bases left unmatched: 6. The CDR3 is made up of 15 amino acids. DNA of the CDR3: TGTGCCAGCAGCGTAGGGGGGCCGGGAGGGGAGACCCAGTACTTC. It encodes CASSVGGPGGETQYF.

The chain links TRBV12-3 or TRBV12-4 to TRBJ2-7; TRBD2 matches at 7 bases. This CDR3 spans 13 amino acids. The V and J ends lost 6 bases and 2 bases, in that order; junction bases with no gene match: 4. Written as DNA, the CDR3 is TGTGCCAGCAGCCAACGGGGGGCCTACGAGCAGTACTTC. Protein product: CASSQRGAYEQYF.

The chain is built from TRBV10-3 and TRBJ1-2, with TRBD1 identical over 12 bases. V dropped 8 bases and J dropped 4; count of bases not matched to a gene: 17. The CDR3 is 18 residues long. Germline V gene data show CDR1 as ENHRY and CDR2 as SYGVKD. The CDR3 protein is CAILNASGQGARGYGYTF. The CDR3 nucleotides are TGTGCCATCCTAAATGCTTCGGGACAGGGGGCGCGGGGCTATGGCTACACCTTC.

The chain carries TRBV4-2 and TRBJ1-2, with a weak D call TRBD1 (6 bases). Trimming cost V 0 bases and J 6 bases, with 23 bases left between them. This CDR3 has 18 amino acids. CDR1 is LGHNA and CDR2 is YNFKEQ in the germline V gene. DNA of the CDR3: TGTGCCAGCAGCCAAGAGGGGGGGCAGTCAGGCCGATGGAATGGCTACACCTTC. The encoded protein is CASSQEGGQSGRWNGYTF.

This rearrangement joins TRBV6-5 to TRBJ2-3; D is perhaps TRBD2 (7 bases). The ends were cut back, 0 bases at V and 5 bases at J, with 12 bases in the middle. The CDR3 runs to 15 residues. CDR1 and CDR2 from the germline V gene are MNHEY and SVGAGI. This CDR3 is CASSYSGGGLDTQYF. CDR3 bases: TGTGCCAGCAGTTACTCAGGGGGGGGTCTAGATACGCAGTATTTT.

V gene TRBV3-1 (or the pseudogene TRBV3-2) combines with J gene TRBJ1-4; D is possibly TRBD1 (6 bases). V lost 8 bases and J 0 bases, leaving 16 bases between the germline ends. This CDR3 is built from 16 residues. The germline V gene has CDR1 LGHDT and CDR2 YNNKEL (reference sequence). The CDR3 DNA follows: TGTGCCAGCGCCGGACGAGAGGGGGCAACTAATGAAAAACTGTTTTTT. Protein: CASAGREGATNEKLFF.

V is TRBV5-1 and J is TRBJ2-1; 8 positions agree with TRBD2. The CDR3 runs to 16 residues. Trimming removed 4 bases from V and 9 bases from J; junction bases left unmatched: 15. Germline CDR1 SGHRS, CDR2 YFSETQ. The CDR3 region has the DNA TGCGCCAGCAGCCTAGGAATAGCGGGAATGCCTGGTGAGCAGTTCTTC. It specifies CASSLGIAGMPGEQFF.

The rearrangement uses TRBV15 and TRBJ1-5; D gene ambiguous. The germline V gene encodes CDR1 LNHNV and CDR2 YYDKDF (reference sequence). V was trimmed by 1 base and J by 2 bases, leaving 9 bases between them. The CDR3 is 15 residues long. The CDR3 bases are TGTGCCACCAGCAGAGGAGGCGCCGGCAATCAGCCCCAGCATTTT. This gives the protein CATSRGGAGNQPQHF.

The chain links TRBV2 to TRBJ2-3; D is ambiguous. The CDR3 is made up of 16 amino acids. Per germline, CDR1 SNHLY and CDR2 FYNNEI. The V end lost 3 bases, the J end lost 0 bases, and 13 bases lay between the germline ends. The CDR3, as DNA: TGTGCCAGCAGTGAGGGCAGGTCCTCTAGCACAGATACGCAGTATTTT. Translated, it gives CASSEGRSSSTDTQYF.

This chain uses TRBV6-2 or TRBV6-3 with TRBJ1-6; maybe TRBD1 (5 bases). CDR1 and CDR2 (germline): MNHEY, SVGEGT. The CDR3 runs 19 residues. The V end lost 2 bases, the J end lost 0 bases, and 17 bases lay between the germline ends. The CDR3 nucleotides read TGTGCCAGCAGTTACGCTGCGACAGCTTACAGCTCCTATAATTCACCCCTCCACTTT. Its translation: CASSYAATAYSSYNSPLHF.

The genes are TRBV19 and TRBJ2-2; 7 bases match TRBD1. The CDR3 length is 14 residues. J lost 2 bases, V lost 9 bases, and 6 bases had no gene match. Germline-derived CDR1 and CDR2 are LNHDA and SQIVND (reference sequence). CDR3 sequence: CASHRGRNTGELFF. CDR3 DNA sequence: TGTGCCAGCCACAGGGGCCGAAACACCGGGGAGCTGTTTTTT.

The chain has TRBV5-4 and TRBJ2-3; D is undetermined. There are 14 residues in the CDR3. Per germline, CDR1 SGHNT and CDR2 YYREEE (reference sequence). Trimming cost V 0 bases and J 1 base, with 6 bases left between them. The CDR3 nucleotides are TGTGCCAGCAGCTTGGAACGGGGCACAGATACGCAGTATTTT. It is translated as CASSLERGTDTQYF. Together with reference TRBV5-4 and TRBJ2-3, the CDR3 gives the full variable domain: ETGVTQSPTHLIKTRGQQVTLRCSSQSGHNTVSWYQQALGQGPQFIFQYYREEENGRGNFPPRFSGLQFPNYSSELNVNALELDDSALYLCASSLERGTDTQYFGPGTRLTVL.

V gene TRBV3-1 (or the pseudogene TRBV3-2) combines with J gene TRBJ1-6; tentatively, D is TRBD1 (6 bases). V was clipped by 1 base and J by 10 bases, with 11 bases between them. The CDR3 extends over 14 amino acids. The germline V gene encodes CDR1 LGHDT and CDR2 YNNKEL (reference sequence). DNA of the CDR3: TGTGCCAGCAGCCAAGTTACAGGGAGCTCACCCCTCCACTTT. This codes for CASSQVTGSSPLHF.

This clone has at least ten counts. The J gene is TRBJ1-1, the V gene TRBV5-1; 12 bases fit TRBD1. Germline V gene data show CDR1 as SGHRS and CDR2 as YFSETQ. Trimming at V came to 5 bases and at J to 9 bases, leaving 8 bases not matched to a gene. The CDR3 contains 14 residues. The CDR3 spells CASSWGQGASKAFF. The CDR3 bases are TGCGCCAGCAGTTGGGGACAGGGGGCCTCGAAAGCTTTCTTT.

The genes are TRBV5-4 and TRBJ1-5; TRBD1 agrees at 8 bases. CDR3 length: 15 residues. J lost 3 bases, V lost 4 bases, and 6 bases had no gene match. The germline gives CDR1 SGHNT, CDR2 YYREEE (reference sequence). For the CDR3, the DNA is TGTGCCAGCAGCCCCGGACAGGGTGACAATCAGCCCCAGCATTTT. The encoded protein is CASSPGQGDNQPQHF.

The chain is built from TRBV7-6 and TRBJ1-2; 9 nucleotides align to TRBD1. J lost 5 bases, V lost 1 base, and 8 bases had no gene match. CDR1 SGHVS and CDR2 FNYEAQ come from the germline V gene. This CDR3 has 16 residues. CDR3 DNA sequence: TGTGCCAGCAGCTTAGGATCGGGACAGGGAGCGTATGGCTACACCTTC. It specifies CASSLGSGQGAYGYTF.

This clone was seen only a few times. V and J are TRBV30 and TRBJ1-2; maybe TRBD1 (6 bases). The germline V and J ends were trimmed by 4 bases and 4 bases, with 16 bases remaining between them. The length of the CDR3 is 14 residues. The germline V gene encodes CDR1 GTSNPN and CDR2 SVGIG (reference sequence). The CDR3 loop reads CAWKWGPLTYGYTF. CDR3 nucleotide sequence: TGTGCCTGGAAATGGGGGCCTTTAACCTATGGCTACACCTTC.

This rearrangement joins TRBV5-1 to TRBJ2-3; no clear D gene. Germline V gene data show CDR1 as SGHRS and CDR2 as YFSETQ. V lost 1 base and J 5 bases, leaving 5 bases between the germline ends. CDR3 length: 12 amino acids. The CDR3 region is CASSLFGDTQYF. CDR3 DNA: TGCGCCAGCAGCTTGTTCGGAGATACGCAGTATTTT.

V usage is TRBV11-2 and J usage is TRBJ1-3; 7 positions match TRBD1. CDR1 and CDR2 from the germline V gene are SGHAT and FQNNGV. Trimming took 5 bases from V and 0 from J; bases not matched to a gene: 10. There are 17 residues in the CDR3. For the CDR3, the DNA is TGTGCCAGCAGCCCTAACAGGGGCCTTTTCTCTGGAAACACCATATATTTT. Its translation: CASSPNRGLFSGNTIYF.

The V call is TRBV2, the J call TRBJ1-4; D call uncertain. The V gene lost 6 bases and the J gene lost 3 bases, with 8 bases spanning the gap. The CDR3 covers 13 residues. CDR1 SNHLY and CDR2 FYNNEI come from the germline V gene. The DNA for the CDR3 is TGTGCCAGCAGAACAGATCCTAATGAAAAACTGTTTTTT. The encoded protein is CASRTDPNEKLFF.

The genes are TRBV27 and TRBJ1-1; 8 bases line up with TRBD1. CDR3 length: 14 residues. Germline-derived CDR1 and CDR2 are MNHEY and SMNVEV (reference sequence). V lost 6 bases, J lost 4 bases, and 7 bases stayed unmatched. Here the CDR3 reads CASRTWTGRTEAFF. CDR3 coding DNA: TGTGCCAGCAGAACTTGGACAGGGCGCACTGAAGCTTTCTTT.

The chain combines TRBV7-9 with TRBJ1-4; a weak D match, TRBD1 (6 bases). The CDR3 extends over 16 amino acids. Looked up from germline, CDR1 is SEHNR and CDR2 is FQNEAQ (reference sequence). Trimming cost V 5 bases and J 0 bases, with 13 bases left between them. For the CDR3, the DNA is TGTGCCAGCAGCCGCGGGGAGGGGGCAACTAATGAAAAACTGTTTTTT. Amino acid sequence: CASSRGEGATNEKLFF.

The sample holds one count of this clone. The chain couples TRBV2 to TRBJ1-4; D is possibly TRBD1 (6 bases). Looked up from germline, CDR1 is SNHLY and CDR2 is FYNNEI. V lost 5 bases, J lost 2 bases, and 9 bases lay in between. The CDR3 runs 14 residues. CDR3 amino acids: CASSSGETNEKLFF. The CDR3 region has the DNA TGTGCCAGCAGTTCAGGGGAGACTAATGAAAAACTGTTTTTT.

This clone has just one count. V usage is TRBV10-2 and J usage is TRBJ1-2; 9 bases are shared with TRBD1. The V and J ends lost 2 bases and 2 bases, in that order; junction bases with no gene match: 0. The CDR3 is made up of 14 amino acids. CDR1 is WSHSY and CDR2 is SAAADI in the germline V gene. CDR3 nucleotides: TGCGCCAGCAGTGAGGGACAGGGGAACTATGGCTACACCTTC. It is translated as CASSEGQGNYGYTF.